The TCR beta chain described here comes from a study of T cells in Graves' hyperthyroidism and ophthalmopathy (dated by TCRdb to between 2018 and 2021). Background for the entire study: Peripheral blood was sampled at the time of initial diagnosis, prior to any treatment. The paper reports TCR Vbeta CDR3 sequencing of fewer than 150 peripheral blood samples: around 45 ophthalmopathy, 75 to 80 hyperthyroidism and 17 progressor patients. Once sampling was done, hyperthyroidism patients were given methimazole at a starting dose of 30 mg daily, whereas ophthalmopathy patients were given high-dose intravenous methylprednisolone. For training and testing, the 100 or so patients in the discovery cohort were randomly divided in a 7:3 ratio. Prospective prediction of ophthalmopathy was tested in an independent validation cohort of 18 to 20 hyperthyroidism patients and 17 patients who later progressed to ophthalmopathy. TCR V-J signatures able to tell the groups apart were searched for in a discovery cohort of 90 to 100 patients, of whom around 42 had Graves' ophthalmopathy and roughly 58 had stable Graves' hyperthyroidism. In addition, the study compared T-cell repertoires in thyroid tissue and in blood from roughly 6 Graves' hyperthyroidism patients.

This clonotype was seen at least ten times. Its antigen is currently not known. No clone much larger than this one lies a single base away; base qualities are absent. Stable Graves' hyperthyroidism was defined as no progression to ophthalmopathy during 18 months of follow-up. Hyperthyroidism patients were newly diagnosed, had a disease duration of under 2 months, and were aged 18 to 65 years. Exclusion was applied to patients with uncontrolled infections, other autoimmune diseases, pregnancy or lactation. Clinical symptoms, serum thyroxine and TRAb, thyroid ultrasound, and orbital computed tomography formed the basis for the diagnoses. Ficoll-Paque density gradient centrifugation was used to isolate PBMCs from around 10 ml of fresh peripheral blood. Total RNA was extracted with Trizol reagent, and quality was checked on an Agilent 2100 Bioanalyzer. The TCR beta CDR3 regions were amplified from RNA transcripts. A first-round RT-PCR of the TCR CDR3 used the HTBI primer set with the Qiagen OneStep RT-PCR kit. A second multiplex PCR round built the libraries, followed by size selection and purification. The libraries were sequenced on an Illumina HiSeq2000 using paired-end 100 bp reads. The study's own analysis went as follows. SOAPnuke was used to process the raw data, removing reads that contained adapters or uncalled bases, had a mean Phred below 15, or lacked an exact match to the constant primer or identifier. COPE v1.2.5 was used to merge the high-quality paired reads, and each unique nucleotide sequence was defined as a clonotype. Clonotypes were aligned to IMGT TRBV, TRBD and TRBJ reference segments using MiTCR v1.1. Analysis was restricted to V-J combinations with a frequency above 0.0001, which covered 99.2% of repertoires. A TCS score was defined as the ratio between F50 (clonal expansion) and ExV (chaos), using BLOSUM62-based TCRdist between CDR3 peptides within each V-J. Welch's t-statistics and random forest reduced roughly 540 V-J features to 10 to 15, which were used in a naive Bayes classifier (R e1071). TCRdb trimmed the raw reads at Q25, called clones with MiXCR and kept productive beta chains. Records with the same CDR3 protein are collapsed into one entry carrying the most frequent genes and DNA. What appears here as the V and J calls and clone size reflects TCRdb's work, not the paper's. The sample records 400,000 to 550,000 distinct CDR3 sequences, around an eighth of which are singletons. The ten largest account for 15% to 20% of the sample.

Findings and caveats that apply to the study as a whole: Sample size was not statistically predetermined, and investigators were not blinded to group allocation. Most expanded thyroid clonotypes (frequency above 0.001) were also detected in blood, a finding suggesting that blood repertoires may reflect thyroid immune responses. During validation, the model predicted progression to ophthalmopathy a median of approximately 6 months ahead of onset, with approximately 71% sensitivity and roughly 72% specificity. A 13 V-J signature model separated ophthalmopathy from stable hyperthyroidism, with approximately 87% sensitivity and roughly 82% specificity in cross-validation and 80%/75% in testing.

The sequenced sample was blood. The source of this sequence is a woman aged 18-35 years with Graves' hyperthyroidism.

The DNA sequence is TGTGCCAGCATTAGGACAGTAAAATTTGGGGCCAACGTCCTGACTTTC. Its protein reads: CASIRTVKFGANVLTF. The chain employs TRBV3-1 and TRBJ2-6; TRBD1 is a possible D gene, resting on 6 matching bases. Trimming takes 7 bases from V and 3 bases from J, and the germline ends sit 16 bases apart. From its cysteine to its phenylalanine, the CDR3 spans 16 amino acids. CDR3 DNA only is kept here, 48 bases in frame from base 1. The germline V gene (reference sequence) sets CDR1 to LGHDT and CDR2 to YNNKEL.